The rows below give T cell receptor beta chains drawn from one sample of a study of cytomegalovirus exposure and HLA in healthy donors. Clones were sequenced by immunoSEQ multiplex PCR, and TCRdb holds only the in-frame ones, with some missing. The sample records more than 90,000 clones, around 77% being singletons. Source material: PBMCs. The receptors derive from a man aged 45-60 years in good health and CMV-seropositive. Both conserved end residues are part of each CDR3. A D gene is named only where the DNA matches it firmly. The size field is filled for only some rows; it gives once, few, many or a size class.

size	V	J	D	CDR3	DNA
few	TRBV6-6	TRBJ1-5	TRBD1	CASSWDRGNQPQHF	TGTGCCAGCAGTTGGGACAGGGGCAATCAGCCCCAGCATTTT
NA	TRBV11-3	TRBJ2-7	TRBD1	CASSLIGAGTAYEQYF	TGTGCCAGCAGCCTAATCGGAGCCGGGACAGCCTACGAGCAGTACTTC
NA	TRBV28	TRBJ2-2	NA	CASSLQGNTGELFF	TGTGCCAGCAGCTTACAGGGGAACACCGGGGAGCTGTTTTTT
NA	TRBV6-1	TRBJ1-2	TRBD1	CASSEVGGQDYGYTF	TGTGCCAGCAGTGAAGTGGGGGGACAGGACTATGGCTACACCTTC
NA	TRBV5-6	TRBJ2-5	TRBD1	CASSLAVGTGVQETQYF	TGTGCCAGCAGCTTGGCCGTCGGGACAGGGGTCCAAGAGACCCAGTACTTC
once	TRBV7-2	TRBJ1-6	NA	CASSLRLRGNSPLHF	TGTGCCAGCAGCTTAAGGCTACGAGGGAATTCACCCCTCCACTTT
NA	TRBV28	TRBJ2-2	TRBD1	CASSFRVGQGASRGELFF	TGTGCCAGCAGTTTCCGGGTTGGACAGGGGGCGTCGCGCGGGGAGCTGTTTTTT
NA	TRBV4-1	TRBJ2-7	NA	CASSPKVGAGTYEQYF	TGCGCCAGCAGCCCAAAGGTCGGGGCGGGGACCTACGAGCAGTACTTC
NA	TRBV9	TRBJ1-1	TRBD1	CASSALTGAMNTEAFF	TGTGCCAGCAGCGCCTTGACAGGGGCAATGAACACTGAAGCTTTCTTT
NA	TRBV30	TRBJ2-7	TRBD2	CAWITVTLAGGAYEQYF	TGTGCCTGGATAACGGTAACACTAGCGGGAGGTGCCTACGAGCAGTACTTC
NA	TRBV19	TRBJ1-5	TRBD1	CASSPRRGTGVNQPQHF	TGTGCCAGTAGTCCTAGGCGGGGGACAGGGGTTAATCAGCCCCAGCATTTT
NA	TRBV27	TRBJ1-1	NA	CASSPLQGMTEAFF	TGTGCCAGCAGTCCGTTACAGGGTATGACTGAAGCTTTCTTT
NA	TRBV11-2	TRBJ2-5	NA	CASSDSHQETQYF	TGTGCCAGCAGCGACTCACACCAAGAGACCCAGTACTTC
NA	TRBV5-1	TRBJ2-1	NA	CASSFRTASYNEQFF	TGCGCCAGCAGCTTCAGGACAGCCTCCTACAATGAGCAGTTCTTC
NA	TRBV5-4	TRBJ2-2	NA	CASSLVTSSGELFF	TGTGCCAGCAGCTTGGTTACTAGCTCCGGGGAGCTGTTTTTT
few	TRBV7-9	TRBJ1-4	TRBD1	CASSLATGALNEKLFF	TGTGCCAGCAGCTTAGCGACAGGGGCCCTTAATGAAAAACTGTTTTTT
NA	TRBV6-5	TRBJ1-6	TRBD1	CASSYSDRAGKPLHF	TGTGCCAGCAGTTATTCAGACAGGGCGGGGAAACCCCTCCACTTT
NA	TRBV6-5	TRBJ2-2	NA	CASSFPAGELFF	TGTGCCAGCAGCTTCCCTGCCGGGGAGCTGTTTTTT
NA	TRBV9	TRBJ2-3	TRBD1	CASSVLPKGQGTDTQYF	TGTGCCAGCAGCGTCCTCCCCAAGGGACAGGGAACAGATACGCAGTATTTT
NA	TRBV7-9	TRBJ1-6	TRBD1	CATPGQGNSPLHF	TGTGCCACCCCGGGACAGGGGAATTCACCCCTCCACTTT
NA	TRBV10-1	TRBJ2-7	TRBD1	CASSRTGYAYEQYF	TGCGCCAGCAGTAGGACAGGGTATGCCTACGAGCAGTACTTC
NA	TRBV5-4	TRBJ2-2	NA	CASSLGSGYTGELFF	TGTGCCAGCAGCTTGGGGAGCGGATACACCGGGGAGCTGTTTTTT
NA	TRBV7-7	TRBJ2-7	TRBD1	CASSSDRDGEQYF	TGTGCCAGCAGTTCCGACAGGGATGGCGAGCAGTACTTC
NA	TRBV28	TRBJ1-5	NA	CASSSPSPGPGPQHF	TGTGCCAGCAGTTCCCCCTCCCCCGGCCCGGGGCCCCAGCATTTT
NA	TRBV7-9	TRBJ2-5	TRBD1	CASSLGQGAGETQYF	TGTGCCAGCAGCTTAGGACAGGGGGCCGGAGAGACCCAGTACTTC
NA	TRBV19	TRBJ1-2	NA	CASSIDPQGKSGYTF	TGTGCCAGTAGTATAGATCCCCAGGGAAAGAGTGGCTACACCTTC
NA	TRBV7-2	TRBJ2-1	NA	CASSLARSSYNEQFF	TGTGCCAGCAGCTTAGCGAGGAGCTCCTACAATGAGCAGTTCTTC
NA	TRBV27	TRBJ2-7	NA	CASSLLGDIYKQYF	TGTGCCAGCAGTTTATTGGGGGACATCTACAAGCAGTACTTC
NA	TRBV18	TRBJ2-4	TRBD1	CASSPGRGQGGNIQYF	TGTGCCAGCTCACCGGGTCGGGGACAGGGGGGAAACATTCAGTACTTC
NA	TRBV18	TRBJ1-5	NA	CASSPMGGQPQHF	TGTGCCAGCTCACCAATGGGGGGGCAGCCCCAGCATTTT
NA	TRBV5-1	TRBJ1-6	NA	CASRGGNSPLHF	TGCGCCAGCCGGGGTGGCAATTCACCCCTCCACTTT
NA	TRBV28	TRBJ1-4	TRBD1	CASSRGQLATNEKLFF	TGTGCCAGCAGCAGGGGACAGCTTGCAACTAATGAAAAACTGTTTTTT
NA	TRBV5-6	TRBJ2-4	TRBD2	CASSTTSGRALSAKNIQYF	TGTGCCAGCAGCACGACTAGCGGGAGGGCCCTCTCGGCCAAAAACATTCAGTACTTC
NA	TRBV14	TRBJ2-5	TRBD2	CASSQVWTSRRETQYF	TGTGCCAGCAGCCAAGTCTGGACTAGCCGGCGGGAGACCCAGTACTTC
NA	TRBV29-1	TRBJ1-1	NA	CSVVIRANTEAFF	TGCAGCGTTGTGATCAGGGCGAACACTGAAGCTTTCTTT
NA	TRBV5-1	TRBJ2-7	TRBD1	CASSTTGTGYEQYF	TGCGCCAGCAGTACAACCGGGACAGGCTACGAGCAGTACTTC
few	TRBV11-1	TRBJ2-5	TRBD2	CASSHGTSGSGETQYF	TGTGCCAGCAGCCACGGGACTAGCGGGAGCGGGGAGACCCAGTACTTC
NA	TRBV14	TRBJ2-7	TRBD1	CASSQSTGDGQYF	TGTGCCAGCAGCCAGTCAACAGGGGACGGGCAGTACTTC
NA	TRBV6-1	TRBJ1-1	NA	CASSEGVRQMNTEAFF	TGTGCCAGCAGTGAAGGGGTCAGACAAATGAACACTGAAGCTTTCTTT
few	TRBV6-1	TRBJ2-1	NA	CASSEYVRPEQFF	TGTGCCAGCAGTGAGTATGTCCGTCCGGAGCAGTTCTTC
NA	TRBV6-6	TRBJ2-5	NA	CASSTDSLPGETQYF	TGTGCCAGCAGCACCGACTCGCTCCCCGGGGAGACCCAGTACTTC
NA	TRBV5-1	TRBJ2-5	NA	CASSRDLAETQYF	TGCGCCAGCAGCAGGGACTTGGCGGAGACCCAGTACTTC
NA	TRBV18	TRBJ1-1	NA	CASSPPGSQGTEAFF	TGTGCCAGCTCACCACCGGGTTCGCAGGGGACTGAAGCTTTCTTT
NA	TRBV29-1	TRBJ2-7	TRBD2	CSVGTSEYEQYF	TGCAGCGTCGGGACTAGCGAATACGAGCAGTACTTC
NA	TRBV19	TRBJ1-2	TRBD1	CASSILTGGLGGYTF	TGTGCCAGTAGTATATTAACAGGGGGCTTGGGCGGCTACACCTTC
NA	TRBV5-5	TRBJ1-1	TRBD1	CASSALTGTNTEAFF	TGTGCCAGCAGCGCTTTGACAGGGACGAACACTGAAGCTTTCTTT
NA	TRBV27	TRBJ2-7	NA	CASSLGGRFLETYEQYF	TGTGCCAGCAGTTTGGGGGGTCGGTTTTTGGAAACCTACGAGCAGTACTTC
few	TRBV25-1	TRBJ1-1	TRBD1	CASSDPGQGDTEAFF	TGTGCCAGCAGTGACCCGGGACAGGGAGACACTGAAGCTTTCTTT
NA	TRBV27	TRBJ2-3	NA	CASRRVSGITDTQYF	TGTGCCAGTCGGCGTGTTAGCGGCATCACAGATACGCAGTATTTT
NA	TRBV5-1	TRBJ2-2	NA	CASSSGLGNTGELFF	TGCGCCAGCAGTTCGGGACTCGGGAACACCGGGGAGCTGTTTTTT